This T cell receptor beta chain originates from a study of cytomegalovirus exposure and HLA in healthy donors. The germline V gene has CDR1 LNHNV and CDR2 YYDKDF (reference sequence). V lost 0 bases and J lost 3, with 14 bases in between. The CDR3 runs 16 residues. PCR amplification relied on 60 Vbeta primers (plus 13 Jbeta primers). The assay was immunoSEQ multiplex PCR, and TCRdb's table has in-frame clones only and misses some. The table records 150,000 to 200,000 clones, 84% of them present only once. This chain connects TRBV15 to TRBJ1-2, with a weak D call TRBD1 (5 bases). The clonotype originates from a boy aged 2 to 10 in good health and CMV-seronegative. The source material was PBMCs. Written as DNA, the CDR3 is TGTGCCACCAGCAGAGATCGGGCAGGGCCCGACTATGGCTACACCTTC. Translated: CATSRDRAGPDYGYTF.